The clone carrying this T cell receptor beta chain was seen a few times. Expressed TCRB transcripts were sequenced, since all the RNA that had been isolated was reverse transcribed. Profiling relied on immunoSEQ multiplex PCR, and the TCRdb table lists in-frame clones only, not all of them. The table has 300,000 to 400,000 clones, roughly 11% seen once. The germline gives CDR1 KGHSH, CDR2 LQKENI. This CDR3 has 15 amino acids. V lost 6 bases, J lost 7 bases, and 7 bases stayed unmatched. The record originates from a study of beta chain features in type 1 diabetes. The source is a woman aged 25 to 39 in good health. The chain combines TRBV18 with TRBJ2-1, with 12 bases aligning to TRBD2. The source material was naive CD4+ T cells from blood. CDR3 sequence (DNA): TGTGCCAGCTCCCTTCTAGCGGGAGGGCCGAATGAGCAGTTCTTC. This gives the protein CASSLLAGGPNEQFF.